These T cell receptor beta chains were read from a single sample in a study of blood T cells in healthy people across ages. A single record per CDR3 protein comes from TCRdb applying MiXCR to the 5' RACE reads. The sample holds over 1.5 million distinct CDR3 sequences, around half seen once. What was sequenced was blood. The receptors stem from a middle-aged woman in good health. CDR3s include the opening cysteine and the closing phenylalanine or tryptophan.

v_gene: TRBV7-9; j_gene: TRBJ2-1; CDR3aa: CASILPNNINEQFF
v_gene: TRBV29-1; j_gene: TRBJ2-5; CDR3aa: CSVEVPRGGTQETQYF
v_gene: TRBV7-2; j_gene: TRBJ2-7; CDR3aa: CASSLREGTEQYF
v_gene: TRBV9; j_gene: TRBJ1-2; CDR3aa: CASSVGIQPGYTF
v_gene: TRBV10-3; j_gene: TRBJ1-5; CDR3aa: CAISEDRFSNQPQHF
v_gene: TRBV7-3; j_gene: TRBJ2-5; CDR3aa: CASSLDPSGLETQYF
v_gene: TRBV29-1; j_gene: TRBJ2-3; CDR3aa: CSGGGGDTQYF
v_gene: TRBV7-9; j_gene: TRBJ2-7; CDR3aa: CASSLTGNEQYF
v_gene: TRBV27; j_gene: TRBJ1-2; CDR3aa: CASSPGASAYGYTF
v_gene: TRBV24-1; j_gene: TRBJ2-1; CDR3aa: CATSDQTGRVGNEQFF
v_gene: TRBV20-1; j_gene: TRBJ1-2; CDR3aa: CSASKSTGEYGYTF
v_gene: TRBV20-1; j_gene: TRBJ2-1; CDR3aa: CSASPRGIKQFF
v_gene: TRBV5-1; j_gene: TRBJ2-4; CDR3aa: CASSQSGTDDKYF
v_gene: TRBV11-3; j_gene: TRBJ2-1; CDR3aa: CASSLDHLSYNEQFF
v_gene: TRBV20-1; j_gene: TRBJ2-3; CDR3aa: CSASLSSGGVWDTQYF
v_gene: TRBV5-1; j_gene: TRBJ2-1; CDR3aa: CASSLGAGIHNEQFF
v_gene: TRBV7-2; j_gene: TRBJ2-5; CDR3aa: CASSFAPGQLQETQYF
v_gene: TRBV4-3; j_gene: TRBJ2-7; CDR3aa: CASSQDRRAMMSQYF
v_gene: TRBV29-1; j_gene: TRBJ2-3; CDR3aa: CSGEKGTDTQYF
v_gene: TRBV7-9; j_gene: TRBJ2-1; CDR3aa: CASSLGLAGGFLDEQFF